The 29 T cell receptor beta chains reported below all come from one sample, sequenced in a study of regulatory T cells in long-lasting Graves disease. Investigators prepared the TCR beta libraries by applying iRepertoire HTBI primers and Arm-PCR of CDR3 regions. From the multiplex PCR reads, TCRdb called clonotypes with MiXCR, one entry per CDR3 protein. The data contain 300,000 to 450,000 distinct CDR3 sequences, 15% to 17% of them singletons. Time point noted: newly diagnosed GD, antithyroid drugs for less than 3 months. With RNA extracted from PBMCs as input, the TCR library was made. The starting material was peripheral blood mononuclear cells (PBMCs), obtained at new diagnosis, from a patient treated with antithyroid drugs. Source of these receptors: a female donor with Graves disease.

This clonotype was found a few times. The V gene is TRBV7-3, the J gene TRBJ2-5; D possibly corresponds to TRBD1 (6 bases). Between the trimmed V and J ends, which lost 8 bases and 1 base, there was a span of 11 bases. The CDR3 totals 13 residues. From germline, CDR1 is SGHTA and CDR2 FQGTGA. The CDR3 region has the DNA TGTGCCAGCGAAACAGGGATCCAAGAGACCCAGTACTTC. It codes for CASETGIQETQYF.

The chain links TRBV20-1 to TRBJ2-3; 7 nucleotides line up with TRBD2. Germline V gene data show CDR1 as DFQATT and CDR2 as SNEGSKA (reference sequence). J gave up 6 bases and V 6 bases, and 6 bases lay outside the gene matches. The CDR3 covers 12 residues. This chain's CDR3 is CSAEPGGDTQYF. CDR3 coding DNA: TGCAGTGCAGAGCCCGGGGGGGATACGCAGTATTTT.

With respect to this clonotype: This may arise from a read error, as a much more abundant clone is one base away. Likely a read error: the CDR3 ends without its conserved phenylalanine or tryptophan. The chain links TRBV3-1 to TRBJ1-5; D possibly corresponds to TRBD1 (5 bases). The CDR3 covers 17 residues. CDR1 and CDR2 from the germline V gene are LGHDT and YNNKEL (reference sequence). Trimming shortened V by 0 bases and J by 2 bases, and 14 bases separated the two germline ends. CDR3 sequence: CASSQERAGSGNQPQHL. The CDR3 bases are TGTGCCAGCAGCCAAGAAAGGGCAGGGAGCGGCAATCAGCCCCAGCATCTT.

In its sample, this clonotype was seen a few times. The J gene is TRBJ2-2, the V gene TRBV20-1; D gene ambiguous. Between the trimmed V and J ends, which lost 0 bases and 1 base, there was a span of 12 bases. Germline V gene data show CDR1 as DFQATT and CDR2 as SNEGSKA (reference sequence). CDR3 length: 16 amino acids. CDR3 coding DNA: TGCAGTGCTAGAGATTCGGCAGGCGGGAACACCGGGGAGCTGTTTTTT. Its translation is CSARDSAGGNTGELFF.

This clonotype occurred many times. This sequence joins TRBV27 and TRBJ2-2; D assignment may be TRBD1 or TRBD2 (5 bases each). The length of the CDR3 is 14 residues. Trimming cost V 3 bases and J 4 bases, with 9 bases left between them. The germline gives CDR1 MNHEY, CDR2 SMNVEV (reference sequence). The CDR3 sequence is CASSLGPITGELFF. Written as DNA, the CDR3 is TGTGCCAGCAGTTTGGGACCGATCACCGGGGAGCTGTTTTTT.

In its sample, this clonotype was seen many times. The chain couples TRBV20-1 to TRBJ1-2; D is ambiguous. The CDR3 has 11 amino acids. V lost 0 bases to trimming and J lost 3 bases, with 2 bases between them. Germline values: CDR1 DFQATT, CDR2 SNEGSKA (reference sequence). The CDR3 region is CSAREDYGYTF. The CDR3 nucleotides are TGCAGTGCTAGAGAGGACTATGGCTACACCTTC.

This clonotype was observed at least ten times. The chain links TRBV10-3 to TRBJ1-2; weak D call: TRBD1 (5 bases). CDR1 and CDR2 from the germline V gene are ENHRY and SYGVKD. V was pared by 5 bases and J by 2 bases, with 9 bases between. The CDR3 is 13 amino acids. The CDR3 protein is CAISPGINYGYTF. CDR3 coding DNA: TGTGCCATCAGTCCAGGGATCAACTATGGCTACACCTTC.

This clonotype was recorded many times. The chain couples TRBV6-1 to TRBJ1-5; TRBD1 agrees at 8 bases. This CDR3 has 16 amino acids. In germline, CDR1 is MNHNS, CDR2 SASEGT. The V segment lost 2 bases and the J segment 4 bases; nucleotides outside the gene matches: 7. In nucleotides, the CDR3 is TGTGCCAGCAGTGAAAGGAGGACAGGGAATAATCAGCCCCAGCATTTT. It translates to CASSERRTGNNQPQHF.

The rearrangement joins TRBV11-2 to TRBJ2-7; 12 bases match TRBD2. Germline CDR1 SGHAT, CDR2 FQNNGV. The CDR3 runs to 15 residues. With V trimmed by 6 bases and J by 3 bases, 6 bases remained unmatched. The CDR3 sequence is CASSALAGGFYEQYF. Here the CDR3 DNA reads TGTGCCAGCAGTGCTCTAGCGGGAGGGTTCTACGAGCAGTACTTC.

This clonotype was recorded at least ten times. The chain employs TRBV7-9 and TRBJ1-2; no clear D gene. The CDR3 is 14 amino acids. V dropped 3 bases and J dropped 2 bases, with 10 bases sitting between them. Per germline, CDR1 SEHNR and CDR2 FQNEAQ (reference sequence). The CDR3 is CASSFLKVNYGYTF. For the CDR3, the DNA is TGTGCCAGCAGCTTTTTAAAGGTGAACTATGGCTACACCTTC.

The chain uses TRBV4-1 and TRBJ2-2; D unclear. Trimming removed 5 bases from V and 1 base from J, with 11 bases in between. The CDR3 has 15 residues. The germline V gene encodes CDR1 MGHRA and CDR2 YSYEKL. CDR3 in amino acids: CASSTRVQNTGELFF. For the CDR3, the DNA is TGCGCCAGCAGCACCCGGGTTCAGAACACCGGGGAGCTGTTTTTT.

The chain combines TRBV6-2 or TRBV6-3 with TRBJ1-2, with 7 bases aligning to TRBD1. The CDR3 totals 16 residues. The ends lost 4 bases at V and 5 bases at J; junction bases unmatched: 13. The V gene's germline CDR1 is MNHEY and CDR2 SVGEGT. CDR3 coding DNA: TGTGCCAGCAGTTCCCCCCGCAAGGGGGCCATTTATGGCTACACCTTC. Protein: CASSSPRKGAIYGYTF.

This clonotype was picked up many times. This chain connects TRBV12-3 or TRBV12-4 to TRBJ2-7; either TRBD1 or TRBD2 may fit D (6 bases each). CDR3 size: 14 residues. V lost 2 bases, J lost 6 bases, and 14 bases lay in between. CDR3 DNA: TGTGCCAGCAGTTTAAGGGGGATGGAGGGCGAGCAGTACTTC. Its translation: CASSLRGMEGEQYF.

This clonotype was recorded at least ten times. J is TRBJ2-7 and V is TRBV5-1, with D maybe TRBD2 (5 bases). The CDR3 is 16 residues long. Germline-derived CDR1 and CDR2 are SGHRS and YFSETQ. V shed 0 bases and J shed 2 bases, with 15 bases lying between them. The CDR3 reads CASSLVAGYGTYEQYF. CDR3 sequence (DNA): TGCGCCAGCAGCTTGGTCGCCGGGTACGGGACCTACGAGCAGTACTTC.

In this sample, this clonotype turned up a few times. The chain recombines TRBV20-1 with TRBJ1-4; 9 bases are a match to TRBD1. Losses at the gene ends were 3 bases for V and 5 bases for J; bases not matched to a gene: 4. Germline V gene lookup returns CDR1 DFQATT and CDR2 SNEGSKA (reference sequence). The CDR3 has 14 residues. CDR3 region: CSASPGTGNEKLFF. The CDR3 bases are TGCAGTGCTAGCCCCGGGACAGGGAATGAAAAACTGTTTTTT.

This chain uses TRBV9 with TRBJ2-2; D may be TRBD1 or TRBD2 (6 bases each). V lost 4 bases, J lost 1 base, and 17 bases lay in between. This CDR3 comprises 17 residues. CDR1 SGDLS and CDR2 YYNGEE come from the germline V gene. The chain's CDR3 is CASSLLGGGVNTGELFF. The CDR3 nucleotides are TGTGCCAGCAGCCTACTCGGGGGCGGAGTGAACACCGGGGAGCTGTTTTTT. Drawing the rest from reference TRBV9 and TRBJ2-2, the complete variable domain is DSGVTQTPKHLITATGQRVTLRCSPRSGDLSVYWYQQSLDQGLQFLIQYYNGEERAKGNILERFSAQQFPDLHSELNLSSLELGDSALYFCASSLLGGGVNTGELFFGEGSRLTVL.

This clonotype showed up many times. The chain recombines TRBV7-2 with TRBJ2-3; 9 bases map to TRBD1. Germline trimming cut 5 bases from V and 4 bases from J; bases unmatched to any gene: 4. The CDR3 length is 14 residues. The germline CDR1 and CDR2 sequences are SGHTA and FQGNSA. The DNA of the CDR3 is TGTGCCAGCAGCCGGGACAGGGACCCAGATACGCAGTATTTT. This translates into CASSRDRDPDTQYF.

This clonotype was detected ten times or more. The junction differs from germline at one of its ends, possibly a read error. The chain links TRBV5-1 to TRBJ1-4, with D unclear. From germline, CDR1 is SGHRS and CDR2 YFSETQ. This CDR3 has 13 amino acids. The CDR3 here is CASSLDGQEKLFF. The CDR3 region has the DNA TGTGCCAGCAGCTTGGATGGCCAGGAAAAACTGTTTTTT.

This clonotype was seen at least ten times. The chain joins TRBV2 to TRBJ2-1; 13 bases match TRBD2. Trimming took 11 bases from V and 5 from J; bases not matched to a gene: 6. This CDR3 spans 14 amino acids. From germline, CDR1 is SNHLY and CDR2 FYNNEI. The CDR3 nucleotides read TGTGCCTCTCTCGGACTAGCGGGGGACAATGAGCAGTTCTTC. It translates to CASLGLAGDNEQFF.

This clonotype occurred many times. The CDR3 sequence is CASSSTSGGNEQFF. The CDR3 DNA follows: TGTGCCAGCAGCTCGACTAGCGGGGGCAATGAGCAGTTCTTC. V usage is TRBV7-3 and J usage is TRBJ2-1, with TRBD2 matching 12 bases. Germline CDR1 is SGHTA and CDR2 is FQGTGA. This CDR3 comprises 14 residues. The V gene end was trimmed by 4 bases and the J gene end by 6 bases; junction bases not matched to a gene: 1.

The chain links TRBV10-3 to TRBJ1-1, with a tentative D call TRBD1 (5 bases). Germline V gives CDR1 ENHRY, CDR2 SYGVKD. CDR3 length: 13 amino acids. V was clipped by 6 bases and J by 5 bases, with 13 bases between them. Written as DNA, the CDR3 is TGTGCCATCAGAACAGGCGGCCGTACTGAAGCTTTCTTT. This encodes CAIRTGGRTEAFF.

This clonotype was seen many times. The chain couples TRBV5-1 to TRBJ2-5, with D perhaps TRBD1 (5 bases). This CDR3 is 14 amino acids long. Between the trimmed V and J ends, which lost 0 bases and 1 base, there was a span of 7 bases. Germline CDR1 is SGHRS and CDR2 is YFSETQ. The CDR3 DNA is TGCGCCAGCAGCTTGGATCAGGGCCAAGAGACCCAGTACTTC. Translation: CASSLDQGQETQYF.

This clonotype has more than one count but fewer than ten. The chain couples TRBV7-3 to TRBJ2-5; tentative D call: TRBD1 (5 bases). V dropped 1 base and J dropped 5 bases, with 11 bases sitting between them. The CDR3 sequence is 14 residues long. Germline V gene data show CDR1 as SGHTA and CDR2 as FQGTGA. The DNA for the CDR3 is TGTGCCAGCAGCTTAATGGGGCAGGGTGAGACCCAGTACTTC. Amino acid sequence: CASSLMGQGETQYF.

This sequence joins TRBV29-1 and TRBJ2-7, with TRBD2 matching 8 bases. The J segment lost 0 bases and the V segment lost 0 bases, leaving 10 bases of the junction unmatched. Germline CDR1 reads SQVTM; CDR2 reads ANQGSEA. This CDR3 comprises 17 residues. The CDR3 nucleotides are TGCAGCGTTGAAGATCTGGGGCTAGCGGGTAACTCCTACGAGCAGTACTTC. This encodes CSVEDLGLAGNSYEQYF.

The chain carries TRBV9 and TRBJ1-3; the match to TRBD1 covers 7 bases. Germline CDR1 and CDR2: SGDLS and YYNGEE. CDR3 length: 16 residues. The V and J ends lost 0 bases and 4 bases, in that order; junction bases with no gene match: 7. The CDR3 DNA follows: TGTGCCAGCAGCGTAGATCCAGGGACAGTCGGAAACACCATATATTTT. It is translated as CASSVDPGTVGNTIYF.

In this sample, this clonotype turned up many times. The CDR3 bases are TGTGCCAGCAGTTCTAGCGGGAGGGGAGCCAAAAACATTCAGTACTTC. Protein product: CASSSSGRGAKNIQYF. The chain couples TRBV12-3 or TRBV12-4 to TRBJ2-4; the match to TRBD2 covers 12 bases. The ends lost 4 bases at V and 0 bases at J; junction bases unmatched: 1. The CDR3 extends over 16 amino acids.

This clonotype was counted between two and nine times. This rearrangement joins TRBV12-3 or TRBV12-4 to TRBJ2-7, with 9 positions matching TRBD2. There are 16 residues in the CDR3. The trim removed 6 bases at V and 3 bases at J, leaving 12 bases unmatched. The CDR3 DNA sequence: TGTGCCAGCAGCCCTCCCGGGATAGCGGGAGTCTACGAGCAGTACTTC. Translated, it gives CASSPPGIAGVYEQYF.

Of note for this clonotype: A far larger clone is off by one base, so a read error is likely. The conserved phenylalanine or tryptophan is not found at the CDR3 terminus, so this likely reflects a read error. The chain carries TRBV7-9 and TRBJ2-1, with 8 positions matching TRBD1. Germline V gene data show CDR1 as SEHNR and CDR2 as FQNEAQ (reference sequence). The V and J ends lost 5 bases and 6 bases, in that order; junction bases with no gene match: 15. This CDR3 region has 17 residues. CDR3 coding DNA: TGTGCCAGCAGCACATTTCCCCGGACAGGGATGAGCAATGAGCAGTTCTCC. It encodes CASSTFPRTGMSNEQFS.

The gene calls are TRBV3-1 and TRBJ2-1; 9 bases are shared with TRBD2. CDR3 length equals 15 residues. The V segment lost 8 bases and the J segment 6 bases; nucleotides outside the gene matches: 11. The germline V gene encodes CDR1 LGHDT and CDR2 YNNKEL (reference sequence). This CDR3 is CASYSRAGGRNEQFF. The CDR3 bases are TGTGCCAGCTACAGTCGGGCGGGGGGGCGCAATGAGCAGTTCTTC.